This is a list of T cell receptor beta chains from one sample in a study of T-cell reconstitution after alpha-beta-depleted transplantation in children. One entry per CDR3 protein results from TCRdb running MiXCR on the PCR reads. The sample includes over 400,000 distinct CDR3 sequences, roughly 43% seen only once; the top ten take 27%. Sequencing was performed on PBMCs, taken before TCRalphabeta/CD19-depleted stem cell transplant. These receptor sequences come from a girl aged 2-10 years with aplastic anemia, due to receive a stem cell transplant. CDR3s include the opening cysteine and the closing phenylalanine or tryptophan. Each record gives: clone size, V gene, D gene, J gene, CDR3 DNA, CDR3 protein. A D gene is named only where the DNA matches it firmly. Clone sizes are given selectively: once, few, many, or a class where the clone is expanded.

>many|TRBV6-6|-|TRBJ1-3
TGTGCCACCGAAAGCGGAAACACCATATATTTT
CATESGNTIYF
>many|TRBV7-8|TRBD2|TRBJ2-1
TGTGCCAGCAGCTCCATGAGCGGGAGCCCCGGGTATGAGCAGTTCTTC
CASSSMSGSPGYEQFF
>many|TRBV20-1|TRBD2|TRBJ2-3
TGCAGTGCCAAGAGAGGGACTATCACAGATACGCAGTATTTT
CSAKRGTITDTQYF
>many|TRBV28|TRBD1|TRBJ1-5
TGTGCCAGCAGCTCGACAGGGTTCGGCAATCAGCCCCAGCATTTT
CASSSTGFGNQPQHF
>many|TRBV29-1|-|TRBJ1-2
TGCAGCGTTGAAGATGGAGGCAGGGGTGTGGGCTATGGCTACACCTTC
CSVEDGGRGVGYGYTF
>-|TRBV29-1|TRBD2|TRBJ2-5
TGCAGCGTTCTAGCGGGAGAGACCCAGTACTTC
CSVLAGETQYF
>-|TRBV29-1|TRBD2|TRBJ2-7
TGCAGCGTTGAAGATCGCGTCGCTAGCGGGAAGCAGTACTTC
CSVEDRVASGKQYF
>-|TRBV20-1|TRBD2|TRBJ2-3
TGCAGTGCTAGAGAAGAAGCGGGGGGCCCTACCACAGATACGCAGTATTTT
CSAREEAGGPTTDTQYF
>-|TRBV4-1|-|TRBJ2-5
TGCGCCAGCAGCCAAGTCCTGGGGCCGGGGGAGACCCAGTACTTC
CASSQVLGPGETQYF
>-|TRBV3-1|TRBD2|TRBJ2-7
TGTGCCAGCAGCGGGACTAGGACAAGCTCCTACGAGCAGTACTTC
CASSGTRTSSYEQYF
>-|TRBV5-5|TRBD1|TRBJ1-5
TGTGCCAGCAGCTTGGGGACAGGGCCAAATCAGCCCCAGCATTTT
CASSLGTGPNQPQHF
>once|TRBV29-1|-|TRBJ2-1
TGCAGCGCCGGCCTGGGCGGTTTGGATGAGCAGTTCTTC
CSAGLGGLDEQFF
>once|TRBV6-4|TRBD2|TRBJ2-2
TGTGCCAGCGGACTAGCGGGGAACACCGGGGAGCTGTTTTTT
CASGLAGNTGELFF
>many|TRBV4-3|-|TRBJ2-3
TGCGCCAGCAGCCGCCAACACGACAGTGATTTAACAGATACGCAGTATTTT
CASSRQHDSDLTDTQYF
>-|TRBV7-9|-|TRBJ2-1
TGTGCCAGCAGCTCCCCCAAAGGGGAGAATGAGCAGTTCTTC
CASSSPKGENEQFF
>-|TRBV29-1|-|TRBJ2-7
TGCAGCGTCGGACAGAGCTCCTACGAGCAGTACTTC
CSVGQSSYEQYF
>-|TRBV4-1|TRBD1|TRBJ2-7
TGCGCCAGCAGCCAACGTCTGGGACAGAACGAGCAGTACTTC
CASSQRLGQNEQYF
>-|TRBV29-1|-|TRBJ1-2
TGCAGCGTTGGAGGTGGCTACACCTTC
CSVGGGYTF
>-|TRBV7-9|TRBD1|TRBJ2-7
TGTGCCAGCAGCTCTAGGAGGTTTGAGACAGGGGCGGACGAGCAGTACTTC
CASSSRRFETGADEQYF
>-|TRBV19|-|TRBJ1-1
TGTGCCAGTAGTATCCCCGCGTATAGGCCGAACACTGAAGCTTTCTTT
CASSIPAYRPNTEAFF
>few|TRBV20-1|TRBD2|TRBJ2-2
TGCAGTGCTAGCGGGACTAGAGGCACCGGGGAGCTGTTTTTT
CSASGTRGTGELFF
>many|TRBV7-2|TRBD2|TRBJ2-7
TGTGCCAGCAGCTTAAGGGCAGGGACTAGCGCAACGGCCTACGAGCAGTACTTC
CASSLRAGTSATAYEQYF
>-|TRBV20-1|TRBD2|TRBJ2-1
TGCAGTGCTCCTACCTCTAGCGGGCCCACAAAGCAGTTCTTC
CSAPTSSGPTKQFF
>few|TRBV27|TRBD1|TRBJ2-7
TGTGCCAGCAGTTTAGTGGGACAGAAAGGCTACGAGCAGTACTTC
CASSLVGQKGYEQYF
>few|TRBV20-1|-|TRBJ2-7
TGCAGTGCTAGAGATTACGTGGGTGAGACCTACGAGCAGTACTTC
CSARDYVGETYEQYF
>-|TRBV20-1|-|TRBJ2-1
TGCAGTGCTAAACCCGGGCGGGGACACAATGAGCAGTTCTTC
CSAKPGRGHNEQFF
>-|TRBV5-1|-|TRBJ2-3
TGCGCCAGCAGCTTGGTTGTCGACAGCACAGATACGCAGTATTTT
CASSLVVDSTDTQYF
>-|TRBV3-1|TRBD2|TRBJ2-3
TGTGCCAGCAGTCAAGCGGTCGGGAGGGCCCCAGATACGCAGTATTTT
CASSQAVGRAPDTQYF
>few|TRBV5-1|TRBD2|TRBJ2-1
TGCGCCAGCAGTTATGATTCTCCGGGCGGGGGGTCCTACAATGAGCAGTTCTTC
CASSYDSPGGGSYNEQFF
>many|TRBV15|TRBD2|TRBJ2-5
TGTGCCACCAGCAGAGATCTAGCGGAAGAGACCCAGTACTTC
CATSRDLAEETQYF
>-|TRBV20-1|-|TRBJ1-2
TGCAGTGCTCCACAGGGCACAGCCTATGGCTACACCTTC
CSAPQGTAYGYTF
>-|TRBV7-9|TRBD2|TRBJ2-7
TGTGCCAGCAAGGAGGGAGGGGCCTACGAGCAGTACTTC
CASKEGGAYEQYF
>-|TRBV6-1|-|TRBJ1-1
TGTGCCAGCAGTGAAGTCGTCTTAAACACTGAAGCTTTCTTT
CASSEVVLNTEAFF
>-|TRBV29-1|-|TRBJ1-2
TGCAGCGTTGAAGATACCCCGACACCTACCCTTTTAGCTAACTATGGCTACACCTTC
CSVEDTPTPTLLANYGYTF
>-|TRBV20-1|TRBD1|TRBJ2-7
TGCAGTGCCAGATCCGACAGGGAAAGGGCCGAGCAGTACTTC
CSARSDRERAEQYF
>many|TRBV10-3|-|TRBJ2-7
TGTGCCATCAGTGAGCCCGGACTGGACTCCTACGAGCAGTACTTC
CAISEPGLDSYEQYF
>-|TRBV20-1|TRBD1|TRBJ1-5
TGCAGTGCTAGCGCGCCAGGGGGTCAGCCCCAGCATTTT
CSASAPGGQPQHF
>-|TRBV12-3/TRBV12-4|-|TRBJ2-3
TGTGCCAGCAGCCCTGTCGTGGGCGCAGATACGCAGTATTTT
CASSPVVGADTQYF
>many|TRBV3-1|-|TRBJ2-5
TGTGCCAGCAGCCAAGATTTGGGAGGACAAGAGACCCAGTACTTC
CASSQDLGGQETQYF
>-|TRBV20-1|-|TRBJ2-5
TGCAGTGCTCCCTCCGGTGTAGGGAGGGAGACCCAGTACTTC
CSAPSGVGRETQYF
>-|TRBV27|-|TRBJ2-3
TGTGCCAGCAGTTTATGGAAGACTAGCACAGATACGCAGTATTTT
CASSLWKTSTDTQYF
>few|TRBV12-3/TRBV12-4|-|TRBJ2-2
TGTGCCAGCAGTCGCCCGGGACTCCGATGGGCCGGGGAGCTGTTTTTT
CASSRPGLRWAGELFF
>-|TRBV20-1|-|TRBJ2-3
TGCAGTGCTAGAGGGGGCGGGGATTCGGATACGCAGTATTTT
CSARGGGDSDTQYF
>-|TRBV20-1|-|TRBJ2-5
TGCAGTGCCACGAGCAGGGACCAAGAGACCCAGTACTTC
CSATSRDQETQYF
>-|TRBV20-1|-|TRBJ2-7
TGCAGTGCTAGCGGGAGTCGTGGATACGAGCAGTACTTC
CSASGSRGYEQYF
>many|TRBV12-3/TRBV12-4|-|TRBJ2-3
TGTGCCAGCAGTGCCCTACAGGGCGTGCAGTATTTT
CASSALQGVQYF
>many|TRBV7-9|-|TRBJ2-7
TGTGCCAGCAGCCCATGGGTCGACGAGCAGTACTTC
CASSPWVDEQYF
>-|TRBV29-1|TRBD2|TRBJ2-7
TGCAGCGTTGAAACAGGGACTAGCTCCTACGAGCAGTACTTC
CSVETGTSSYEQYF
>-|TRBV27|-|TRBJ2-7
TGTGCCAGCAGCCTGACATGGACCTACGAGCAGTACTTC
CASSLTWTYEQYF
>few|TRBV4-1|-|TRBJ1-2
TGCGCCAGCAGCCAGGCGAACTATGGCTACACCTTC
CASSQANYGYTF
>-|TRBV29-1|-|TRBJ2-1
TGCAGCGTTGTTTACGTAAATGAGCAGTTCTTC
CSVVYVNEQFF